These 25 T cell receptor beta chains share one sample of origin, sequenced in a study of blood T cell repertoires in COVID-19. Method: immunoSEQ multiplex PCR; TCRdb's copy keeps in-frame clones and lacks some. The data contain tens of thousands of clones, roughly 79% of them seen just once; the ten biggest clones take up about 22%. The sample was peripheral blood. The origin of the receptors is a woman aged 80 or older with COVID-19, enrolled during active disease.

This clone came up once. The chain employs TRBV2 and TRBJ2-3, with unresolved D. Trimming shortened V by 6 bases and J by 2 bases, and 6 bases separated the two germline ends. The CDR3 has 12 amino acids. Germline V lookup: CDR1 SNHLY, CDR2 FYNNEI. The CDR3 nucleotides are TGTGCCAGCAGGGCTGACACAGATACGCAGTATTTT. This gives the protein CASRADTDTQYF. Full variable domain (outside the CDR3, taken from reference TRBV2 and TRBJ2-3): EPEVTQTPSHQVTQMGQEVILRCVPISNHLYFYWYRQILGQKVEFLVSFYNNEISEKSEIFDDQFSVERPDGSNFTLKIRSTKLEDSAMYFCASRADTDTQYFGPGTRLTVL.

This clone was counted a few times. The rearrangement uses TRBV2 and TRBJ2-2, with 14 bases identical to TRBD2. Germline CDR1 reads SNHLY; CDR2 reads FYNNEI. The CDR3 runs to 18 residues. Trimming at V came to 9 bases and at J to 0 bases, leaving 9 bases not matched to a gene. The CDR3 here is CARTSGRAPASNTGELFF. Here the CDR3 DNA reads TGTGCCAGGACTAGCGGGAGGGCCCCCGCCTCGAACACCGGGGAGCTGTTTTTT.

The table lists this clone with a count of one. The V gene is TRBV19, the J gene TRBJ1-6; D is unresolved. Germline V gene lookup returns CDR1 LNHDA and CDR2 SQIVND (reference sequence). CDR3 length equals 13 residues. With 6 bases removed from V and 9 bases from J, the gap between germline ends came to 12 bases. CDR3 amino acids: CASRGQALSPLHF. The CDR3 nucleotides are TGTGCCAGTAGGGGCCAGGCGCTTTCACCCCTCCACTTT.

The chain couples TRBV30 to TRBJ2-7; 7 nucleotides line up with TRBD2. This CDR3 is 14 amino acids long. Per the germline V gene, CDR1 is GTSNPN and CDR2 is SVGIG (reference sequence). The J segment lost 1 base and the V segment lost 4 bases, leaving 7 bases of the junction unmatched. The CDR3 sequence: CAWNWGRASYEQYF. CDR3 DNA: TGTGCCTGGAATTGGGGGAGGGCGTCCTACGAGCAGTACTTC.

This chain links TRBV9 with TRBJ1-2; the match to TRBD1 covers 7 bases. Germline CDR1 reads SGDLS; CDR2 reads YYNGEE. This CDR3 is 15 amino acids long. Trimming at V came to 3 bases and at J to 6 bases, leaving 11 bases not matched to a gene. The CDR3 spells CASSADRAGGDGYTF. CDR3 in DNA: TGTGCCAGCAGCGCCGACAGGGCGGGAGGGGATGGCTACACCTTC.

The gene calls are TRBV9 and TRBJ1-4, with D unclear. Trimming cost V 1 base and J 5 bases, with 9 bases left between them. CDR1 and CDR2 from the germline V gene are SGDLS and YYNGEE. CDR3 length equals 14 residues. CDR3 loop: CASSVTSGNEKLFF. The CDR3 DNA sequence: TGTGCCAGCAGCGTAACCAGCGGGAATGAAAAACTGTTTTTT.

This sequence joins TRBV19 and TRBJ1-2; TRBD1 is a possible D gene (5 bases). Looked up from germline, CDR1 is LNHDA and CDR2 is SQIVND (reference sequence). The CDR3 totals 13 residues. Trimming left V 4 bases short and J 7 bases short, with 13 bases between. Here the CDR3 DNA reads TGTGCCAGTAGTACCCAGGGAACCACTGGCTACACCTTC. Protein product: CASSTQGTTGYTF.

V and J are TRBV7-2 and TRBJ2-7; 11 bases map to TRBD1. V gave up 5 bases and J gave up 4 bases; unmatched junction bases: 7. The CDR3 has 15 amino acids. Germline V lookup: CDR1 SGHTA, CDR2 FQGNSA. CDR3 loop: CASSDTGTGGYEQYF. CDR3 nucleotide sequence: TGTGCCAGCAGCGACACCGGGACAGGGGGTTACGAGCAGTACTTC.

This rearrangement joins TRBV29-1 to TRBJ2-7; 15 positions match TRBD2. This CDR3 has 17 residues. Germline CDR1 SQVTM, CDR2 ANQGSEA. V lost 4 bases and J lost 6; bases outside the gene matches: 13. The CDR3 reads CSVGGLAGGSWVGEQYF. The CDR3 DNA sequence: TGCAGCGTTGGGGGACTAGCGGGAGGTTCTTGGGTCGGCGAGCAGTACTTC.

The chain joins TRBV12-3 or TRBV12-4 to TRBJ2-2, with D unresolved. This CDR3 is 12 amino acids long. The V end was cut by 7 bases, the J end by 2 bases, with 5 bases between. CDR3 DNA: TGTGCCAGCACCTTTAACACCGGGGAGCTGTTTTTT. Amino acid sequence: CASTFNTGELFF.

The count of this clone is one. The CDR3 DNA reads as TGTGCCAGCAGCCCCTTCGGGCAGGGATCCGGTGAAGCTTTCTTT. Translation: CASSPFGQGSGEAFF. The rearrangement links TRBV5-6 to TRBJ1-1, with D perhaps TRBD1 (5 bases). V was clipped by 4 bases and J by 7 bases, with 20 bases between them. Germline-derived CDR1 and CDR2 are SGHDT and YYEEEE. The CDR3 totals 15 residues.

The chain recombines TRBV29-1 with TRBJ2-7, with 8 bases that match TRBD2. After removal of 7 bases from V and 6 bases from J, the junction contained 8 bases not matched to a gene. Germline lookup yields CDR1 SQVTM and CDR2 ANQGSEA. The CDR3 extends over 12 amino acids. The CDR3 DNA is TGCAGCGCAACCGGGACTAGTGCCGAGCAGTACTTC. Translation gives CSATGTSAEQYF.

The V call is TRBV7-8, the J call TRBJ1-5, with unresolved D. Germline CDR1 SGHVS, CDR2 FQNEAQ. Deletions cut 5 bases from V and 2 bases from J, with 10 bases between. CDR3 size: 14 residues. The CDR3 nucleotides are TGTGCCAGCAGCCTACGGTCGGGCAATCAGCCCCAGCATTTT. This encodes CASSLRSGNQPQHF.

The genes are TRBV27 and TRBJ2-2, with 9 bases aligning to TRBD2. The CDR3 consists of 17 residues. With 6 bases clipped from V and 0 bases from J, the junction kept 8 bases outside the gene matches. Germline CDR1 and CDR2: MNHEY and SMNVEV (reference sequence). CDR3 bases: TGTGCCAGCAGCCGGGCGGGGGGGCTGGCGAACACCGGGGAGCTGTTTTTT. It translates to CASSRAGGLANTGELFF.

This clone has ten or more counts. The chain employs TRBV4-1 and TRBJ2-6; weak D call: TRBD1 (5 bases). This CDR3 comprises 16 residues. Germline V gene data show CDR1 as MGHRA and CDR2 as YSYEKL. Trimming pared 4 bases from V and 0 bases from J, leaving 10 bases between. CDR3 coding DNA: TGCGCCAGCAGCCTCCAGGGTTTCTCTGGGGCCAACGTCCTGACTTTC. Its protein product is CASSLQGFSGANVLTF.

This chain uses TRBV2 with TRBJ1-2, with a weak D call TRBD1 (6 bases). CDR1 and CDR2 (germline): SNHLY, FYNNEI. Trimming shortened V by 11 bases and J by 0 bases, and 19 bases separated the two germline ends. The CDR3 totals 15 residues. As DNA, the CDR3 is TGTGCCTTGGGGCGTCTGGACAGAACTAACTATGGCTACACCTTC. Translating gives CALGRLDRTNYGYTF. Variable domain in full (rest from reference TRBV2 and TRBJ1-2): EPEVTQTPSHQVTQMGQEVILRCVPISNHLYFYWYRQILGQKVEFLVSFYNNEISEKSEIFDDQFSVERPDGSNFTLKIRSTKLEDSAMYFCALGRLDRTNYGYTFGSGTRLTVV.

At least ten counts were recorded for this clone. The V gene is TRBV21-1, the J gene TRBJ1-2; the table's D call TRBD1 went unverified against the DNA. TRBV21-1 is noted as a pseudogene. The CDR3 consists of 15 residues. This chain's CDR3 is CASSKEDPGLYGYTF. CDR3 DNA: TGTGCCAGCAGCAAAGAAGACCCAGGGCTCTATGGCTACACCTTC.

The chain links TRBV5-1 to TRBJ2-3; 11 bases are shared with TRBD2. Per the germline V gene, CDR1 is SGHRS and CDR2 is YFSETQ. V lost 2 bases to trimming and J lost 8 bases; unmatched junction nucleotides: 4. This CDR3 is 14 amino acids long. DNA for the CDR3: TGCGCCAGCAGCTTCCTAGCGGGAGGTGGTACGCAGTATTTT. Encoded protein: CASSFLAGGGTQYF.

In this sample, this clone turned up once. The gene calls are TRBV7-9 and TRBJ2-3; D perhaps matches TRBD1 (5 bases). The CDR3 sequence is 14 residues long. The V gene's germline CDR1 is SEHNR and CDR2 FQNEAQ (reference sequence). V was clipped by 9 bases and J by 1 base, with 14 bases between them. The CDR3 DNA follows: TGTGCCAGGACACAGGAACTTCGCACAGATACGCAGTATTTT. This translates into CARTQELRTDTQYF.

The chain combines TRBV18 with TRBJ2-5, with 9 bases fitting TRBD2. Trimming removed 2 bases from V and 8 bases from J; junction bases left unmatched: 12. There are 16 residues in the CDR3. The germline V gene encodes CDR1 KGHSH and CDR2 LQKENI. The CDR3 nucleotides are TGTGCCAGCTCACCAGTCGGGATAGCGGGAGCGGGAACCCAGTACTTC. Translated, it gives CASSPVGIAGAGTQYF.

This clone was found a few times. The chain employs TRBV28 and TRBJ2-7; TRBD1 is a possible D gene (5 bases). Germline assignment: CDR1 MDHEN and CDR2 SYDVKM. The CDR3 extends over 11 amino acids. The V end lost 6 bases, the J end lost 2 bases, and 5 bases lay between the germline ends. The CDR3 loop is CASRTAYEQYF. The CDR3 DNA reads as TGTGCCAGCAGGACAGCCTACGAGCAGTACTTC.

The gene calls are TRBV15 and TRBJ1-5, with a tentative D call TRBD1 (6 bases). Looked up from germline, CDR1 is LNHNV and CDR2 is YYDKDF (reference sequence). The CDR3 totals 15 residues. V shed 1 base and J shed 7 bases, with 14 bases lying between them. CDR3 in DNA: TGTGCCACCAGCAGAGTAGGGGGAAGGGGACAGCCCCAGCATTTT. It codes for CATSRVGGRGQPQHF. The full variable domain, rest sourced from reference TRBV15 and TRBJ1-5, is DAMVIQNPRYQVTQFGKPVTLSCSQTLNHNVMYWYQQKSSQAPKLLFHYYDKDFNNEADTPDNFQSRRPNTSFCFLDIRSPGLGDTAMYLCATSRVGGRGQPQHFGDGTRLSIL.

The gene calls are TRBV11-2 and TRBJ2-5; D is perhaps TRBD1 (6 bases). Trimming stripped 1 base from V and 9 bases from J, with 24 bases between. Per the germline V gene, CDR1 is SGHAT and CDR2 is FQNNGV. The CDR3 length is 17 residues. DNA of the CDR3: TGTGCCAGCAGCTTAGTAATTCTGGGGGCTGGGAACGGGGCCCAGTACTTC. It encodes CASSLVILGAGNGAQYF. The variable domain in full, with the rest retrieved from reference TRBV11-2 and TRBJ2-5, is EAGVAQSPRYKIIEKRQSVAFWCNPISGHATLYWYQQILGQGPKLLIQFQNNGVVDDSQLPKDRFSAERLKGVDSTLKIQPAKLEDSAVYLCASSLVILGAGNGAQYFGPGTRLLVL.

The gene calls are TRBV3-1 (or the pseudogene TRBV3-2) and TRBJ2-7; TRBD1 matches 9 bases. CDR3 length equals 16 residues. With V trimmed by 5 bases and J by 2 bases, 10 bases remained unmatched. CDR1 is LGHDT and CDR2 is YNNKEL in the germline V gene (reference sequence). The CDR3, as DNA: TGTGCCAGCAGCTCGCTCTCCCGGGACAGGGCCTACGAGCAGTACTTC. Translation: CASSSLSRDRAYEQYF.

The rearrangement links TRBV6-6 to TRBJ2-7; TRBD2 matches 8 bases. CDR1 and CDR2 (germline): MNHNY, SVGAGI (reference sequence). V trimming: 7 bases; J trimming: 3 bases; junction bases outside the gene matches: 11. The CDR3 is 15 amino acids. The CDR3 DNA sequence: TGTGCCAGCACTCAGAAGCGGGAGATGGGCTACGAGCAGTACTTC. Amino acids: CASTQKREMGYEQYF.